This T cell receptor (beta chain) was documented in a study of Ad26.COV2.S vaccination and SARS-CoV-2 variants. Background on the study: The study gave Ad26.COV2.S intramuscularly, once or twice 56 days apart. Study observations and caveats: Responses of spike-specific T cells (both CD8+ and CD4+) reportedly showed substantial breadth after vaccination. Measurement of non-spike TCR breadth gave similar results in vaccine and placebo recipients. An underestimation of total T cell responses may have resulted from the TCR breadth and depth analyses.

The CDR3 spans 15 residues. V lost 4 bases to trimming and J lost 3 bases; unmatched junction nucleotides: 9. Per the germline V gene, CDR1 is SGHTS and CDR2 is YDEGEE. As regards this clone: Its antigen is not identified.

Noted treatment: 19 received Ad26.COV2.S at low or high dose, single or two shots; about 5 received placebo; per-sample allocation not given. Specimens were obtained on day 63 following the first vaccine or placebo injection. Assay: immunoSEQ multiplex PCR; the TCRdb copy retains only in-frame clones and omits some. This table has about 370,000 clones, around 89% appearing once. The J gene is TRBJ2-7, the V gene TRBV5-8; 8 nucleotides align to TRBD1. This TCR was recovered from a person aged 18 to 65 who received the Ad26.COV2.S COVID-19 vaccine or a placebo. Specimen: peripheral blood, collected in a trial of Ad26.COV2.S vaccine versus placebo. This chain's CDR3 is CASSRRGTGVYEQYF. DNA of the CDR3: TGTGCCAGCAGCCGAAGGGGGACAGGTGTCTACGAGCAGTACTTC.